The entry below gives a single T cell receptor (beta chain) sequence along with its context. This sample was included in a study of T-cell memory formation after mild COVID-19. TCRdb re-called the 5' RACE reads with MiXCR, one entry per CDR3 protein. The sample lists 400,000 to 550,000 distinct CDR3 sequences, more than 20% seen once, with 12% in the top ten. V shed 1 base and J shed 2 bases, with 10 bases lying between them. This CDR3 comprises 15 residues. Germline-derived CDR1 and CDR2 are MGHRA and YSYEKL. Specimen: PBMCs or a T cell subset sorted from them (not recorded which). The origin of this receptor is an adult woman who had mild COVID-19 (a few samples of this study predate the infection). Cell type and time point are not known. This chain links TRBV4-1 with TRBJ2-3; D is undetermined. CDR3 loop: CASSQASAYTDTQYF. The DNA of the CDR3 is TGCGCCAGCAGCCAAGCCAGCGCCTACACAGATACGCAGTATTTT.